This TCR beta chain comes out of a study of T cell changes during pregnancy in multiple sclerosis. The repertoire was sequenced with immunoSEQ multiplex PCR; TCRdb's copy has only in-frame clones and lacks some. This repertoire shows 70,000 or so clones, 91% found once; its top ten account for approximately 0.71%. The CDR3 has 14 amino acids. After removal of 2 bases from V and 3 bases from J, the junction contained 3 bases not matched to a gene. CDR1 is SGHRS and CDR2 is YFSETQ in the germline V gene. The sequenced sample was peripheral blood, obtained in the third trimester of pregnancy. The origin of this receptor is a female donor in good health, enrolled as a control in a pregnancy study. The V call is TRBV5-1, the J call TRBJ2-3; 7 bases are shared with TRBD2. The CDR3 loop is CASSLPGLTDTQYF. The CDR3 DNA sequence: TGCGCCAGCAGCTTACCGGGACTAACAGATACGCAGTATTTT.